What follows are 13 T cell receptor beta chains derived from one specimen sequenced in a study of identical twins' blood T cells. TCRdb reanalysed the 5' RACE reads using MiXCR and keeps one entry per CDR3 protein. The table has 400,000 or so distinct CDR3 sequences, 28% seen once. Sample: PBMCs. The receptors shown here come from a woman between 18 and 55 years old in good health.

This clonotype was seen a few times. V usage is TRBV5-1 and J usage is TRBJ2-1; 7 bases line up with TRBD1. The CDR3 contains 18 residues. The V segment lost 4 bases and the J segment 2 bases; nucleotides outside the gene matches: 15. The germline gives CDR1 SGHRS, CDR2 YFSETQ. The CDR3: CASSLSMSGTETYNEQFF. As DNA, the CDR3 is TGCGCCAGCAGCCTTTCTATGTCCGGGACAGAAACCTACAATGAGCAGTTCTTC.

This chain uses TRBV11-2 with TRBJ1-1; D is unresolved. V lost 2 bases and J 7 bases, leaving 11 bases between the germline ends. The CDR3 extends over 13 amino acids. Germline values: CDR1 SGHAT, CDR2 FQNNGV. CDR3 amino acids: CASSLYQDLEAFF. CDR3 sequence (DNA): TGTGCCAGCAGCTTATACCAGGATCTTGAAGCTTTCTTT.

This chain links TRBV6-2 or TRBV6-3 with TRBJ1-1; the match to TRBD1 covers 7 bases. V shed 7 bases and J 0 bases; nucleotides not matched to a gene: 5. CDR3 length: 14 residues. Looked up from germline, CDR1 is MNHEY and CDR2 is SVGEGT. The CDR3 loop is CASIYTGVNTEAFF. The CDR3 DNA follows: TGTGCCAGCATTTATACAGGGGTGAACACTGAAGCTTTCTTT.

CDR3 nucleotides: TGCAGTGCTAGAGGGGAGGGCCTATGGACCTATGGCTACACCTTC. Translation gives CSARGEGLWTYGYTF. The chain uses TRBV20-1 and TRBJ1-2; D ambiguous. V dropped 1 base and J dropped 4 bases, with 16 bases sitting between them. Germline CDR1 and CDR2: DFQATT and SNEGSKA (reference sequence). This CDR3 spans 15 amino acids.

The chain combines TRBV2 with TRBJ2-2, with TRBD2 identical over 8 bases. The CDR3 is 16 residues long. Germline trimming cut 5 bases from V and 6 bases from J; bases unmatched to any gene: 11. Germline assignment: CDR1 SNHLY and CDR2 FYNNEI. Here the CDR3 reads CASSPNHGRGSGELFF. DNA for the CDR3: TGTGCCAGCAGTCCGAATCACGGGAGGGGTTCCGGGGAGCTGTTTTTT.

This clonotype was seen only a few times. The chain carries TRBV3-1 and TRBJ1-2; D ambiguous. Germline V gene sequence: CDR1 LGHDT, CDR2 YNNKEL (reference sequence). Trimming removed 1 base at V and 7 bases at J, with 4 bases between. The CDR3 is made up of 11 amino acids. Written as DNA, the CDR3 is TGTGCCAGCAGCCAAGGACGTGGCTACACCTTC. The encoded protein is CASSQGRGYTF.

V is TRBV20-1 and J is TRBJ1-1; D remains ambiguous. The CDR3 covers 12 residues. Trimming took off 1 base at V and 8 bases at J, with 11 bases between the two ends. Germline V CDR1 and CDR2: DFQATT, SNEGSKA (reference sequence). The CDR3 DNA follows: TGCAGTGCTAGAGTGATGGTTGGGGAAGCTTTCTTT. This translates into CSARVMVGEAFF.

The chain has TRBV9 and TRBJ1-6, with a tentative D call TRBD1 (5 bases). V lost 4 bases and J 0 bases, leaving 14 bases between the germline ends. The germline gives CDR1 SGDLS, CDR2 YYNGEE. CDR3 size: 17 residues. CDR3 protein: CASSQKPRASYNSPLHF. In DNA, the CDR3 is TGTGCCAGCAGCCAGAAACCCAGGGCCTCCTATAATTCACCCCTCCACTTT. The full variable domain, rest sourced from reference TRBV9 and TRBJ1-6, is DSGVTQTPKHLITATGQRVTLRCSPRSGDLSVYWYQQSLDQGLQFLIQYYNGEERAKGNILERFSAQQFPDLHSELNLSSLELGDSALYFCASSQKPRASYNSPLHFGNGTRLTVT.

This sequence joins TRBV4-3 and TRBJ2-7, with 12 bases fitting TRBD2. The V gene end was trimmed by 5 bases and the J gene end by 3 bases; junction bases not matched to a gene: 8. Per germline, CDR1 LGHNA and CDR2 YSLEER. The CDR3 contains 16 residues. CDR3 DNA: TGCGCCAGCAGCTATCGCATGGGACTAGCGGGCTACGAGCAGTACTTC. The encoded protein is CASSYRMGLAGYEQYF.

DNA for the CDR3: TGCGCCAGCAGCTTGGAAGGCCCCGGGACAGCTTATGGCTACACCTTC. Its protein product is CASSLEGPGTAYGYTF. V is TRBV5-1 and J is TRBJ1-2, with 7 bases fitting TRBD1. V gave up 0 bases and J gave up 5 bases; unmatched junction bases: 10. The germline CDR1 and CDR2 sequences are SGHRS and YFSETQ. The CDR3 runs 16 residues. Complete variable domain (other parts from reference TRBV5-1 and TRBJ1-2): KAGVTQTPRYLIKTRGQQVTLSCSPISGHRSVSWYQQTPGQGLQFLFEYFSETQRNKGNFPGRFSGRQFSNSRSEMNVSTLELGDSALYLCASSLEGPGTAYGYTFGSGTRLTVV.

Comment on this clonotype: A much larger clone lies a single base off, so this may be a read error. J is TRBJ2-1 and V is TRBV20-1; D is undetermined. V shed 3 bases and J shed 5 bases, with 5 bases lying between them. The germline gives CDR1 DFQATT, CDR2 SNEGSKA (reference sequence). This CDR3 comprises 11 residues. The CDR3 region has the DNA TGCAGTGCTAGGATAGACAATGAGCAGTTCTTC. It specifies CSARIDNEQFF.

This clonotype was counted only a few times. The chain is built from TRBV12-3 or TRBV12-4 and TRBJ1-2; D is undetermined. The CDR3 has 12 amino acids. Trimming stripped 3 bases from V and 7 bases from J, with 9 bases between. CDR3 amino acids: CASSFADRGYTF. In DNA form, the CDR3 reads TGTGCCAGCAGTTTCGCAGATCGTGGCTACACCTTC.

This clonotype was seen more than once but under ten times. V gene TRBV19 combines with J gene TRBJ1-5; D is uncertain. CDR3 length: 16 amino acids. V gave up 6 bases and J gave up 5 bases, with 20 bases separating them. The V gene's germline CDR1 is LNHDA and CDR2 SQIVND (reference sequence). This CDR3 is CASSMEMAGSHQPQHF. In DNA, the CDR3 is TGTGCCAGTAGCATGGAAATGGCGGGGAGCCATCAGCCCCAGCATTTT.